These 22 T cell receptor beta chains share one sample of origin, sequenced in a study of cytomegalovirus exposure and HLA in healthy donors. The study ran its PCR with 60 Vbeta and 13 Jbeta primers. Clones were sequenced by immunoSEQ multiplex PCR, and TCRdb holds only the in-frame ones, with some missing. This table has roughly 150,000 clones, approximately 68% appearing once. Material for sequencing was PBMCs. The receptor source for this set is a man aged 60 to 69 in good health and CMV-seronegative.

This clone has just one count. The V call is TRBV7-9, the J call TRBJ2-7; 7 bases are a match to TRBD2. The CDR3 is 15 amino acids. V dropped 1 base and J dropped 3; count of bases not matched to a gene: 6. Germline CDR1 reads SEHNR; CDR2 reads FQNEAQ (reference sequence). CDR3 residues: CASSLVGGRGYEQYF. The CDR3 DNA sequence: TGTGCCAGCAGCTTAGTCGGGGGGAGAGGCTACGAGCAGTACTTC.

V usage is TRBV30 and J usage is TRBJ2-7; 7 bases fit TRBD1. CDR3 size: 15 residues. After removal of 4 bases from V and 7 bases from J, the junction contained 16 bases not matched to a gene. The germline V gene encodes CDR1 GTSNPN and CDR2 SVGIG (reference sequence). This chain's CDR3 is CAWTLRGRRLREQYF. Here the CDR3 DNA reads TGTGCCTGGACCTTGAGGGGGCGACGATTGAGAGAGCAGTACTTC.

The J gene is TRBJ2-2, the V gene TRBV6-5, with D perhaps TRBD1 (6 bases). Trimming took 2 bases from V and 4 from J, leaving 14 bases between them. The germline gives CDR1 MNHEY, CDR2 SVGAGI. This CDR3 has 16 amino acids. In DNA, the CDR3 is TGTGCCAGCAGTTACGTCTACAGGGTTTTCACCGGGGAGCTGTTTTTT. Translating it yields CASSYVYRVFTGELFF.

The chain combines TRBV7-9 with TRBJ1-1, with unresolved D. The CDR3 has 13 residues. The ends were cut back, 5 bases at V and 1 base at J, with 8 bases in the middle. Germline V lookup: CDR1 SEHNR, CDR2 FQNEAQ (reference sequence). CDR3 coding DNA: TGTGCCAGCAGCCCTACAGCGAACACTGAAGCTTTCTTT. It yields the protein CASSPTANTEAFF.

The chain combines TRBV7-2 with TRBJ2-7, with D maybe TRBD2 (5 bases). V lost 3 bases and J 6 bases, leaving 15 bases between the germline ends. Per the germline V gene, CDR1 is SGHTA and CDR2 is FQGNSA. The CDR3 is 14 residues long. The CDR3 bases are TGTGCCAGCAGCTTTGGGGATTTAGAGGGCGAGCAGTACTTC. It specifies CASSFGDLEGEQYF.

The J gene is TRBJ1-1, the V gene TRBV18; 7 nucleotides match TRBD1. There are 13 residues in the CDR3. The trim removed 4 bases at V and 4 bases at J, leaving 3 bases unmatched. Germline CDR1 KGHSH, CDR2 LQKENI. In nucleotides, the CDR3 is TGTGCCAGCTCACATTCAGGGGGCACTGAAGCTTTCTTT. This encodes CASSHSGGTEAFF.

The V gene is TRBV5-4, the J gene TRBJ2-5, with D possibly TRBD1 on 5 matching bases. Trimming cost V 3 bases and J 4 bases, with 13 bases left between them. The CDR3 runs 14 residues. Germline V lookup: CDR1 SGHNT, CDR2 YYREEE (reference sequence). The CDR3 DNA is TGTGCCAGCAGCTCCCCAACAGGTGGAGAGACCCAGTACTTC. It translates to CASSSPTGGETQYF.

The CDR3 DNA reads as TGTGCCAGCAGTGGGGCTCGTGGAGATACGCAGTATTTT. It is translated as CASSGARGDTQYF. The J gene is TRBJ2-3, the V gene TRBV6-4; the D is unclear. The CDR3 extends over 13 amino acids. The V and J ends lost 4 bases and 5 bases respectively, with 10 bases between them. CDR1 is MRHNA and CDR2 is SNTAGT in the germline V gene.

The gene calls are TRBV5-1 and TRBJ2-5, with TRBD2 matching 10 bases. After removal of 2 bases from V and 2 bases from J, the junction contained 6 bases not matched to a gene. The CDR3 has 16 amino acids. Per germline, CDR1 SGHRS and CDR2 YFSETQ. CDR3 protein: CASSFPERGGQETQYF. The CDR3 DNA follows: TGCGCCAGCAGCTTCCCCGAGCGGGGGGGTCAAGAGACCCAGTACTTC.

The V call is TRBV5-1, the J call TRBJ1-1, with 9 bases aligning to TRBD1. V lost 4 bases to trimming and J lost 0 bases; unmatched junction nucleotides: 7. Germline V lookup: CDR1 SGHRS, CDR2 YFSETQ. This CDR3 has 16 residues. Here the CDR3 reads CASSPGQGPMNTEAFF. The DNA for the CDR3 is TGCGCCAGCAGCCCGGGACAGGGACCAATGAACACTGAAGCTTTCTTT.

This clone was observed a single time. V usage is TRBV5-8 and J usage is TRBJ2-7; 10 positions match TRBD2. The CDR3 covers 16 residues. V lost 0 bases to trimming and J lost 5 bases; unmatched junction nucleotides: 8. Per germline, CDR1 SGHTS and CDR2 YDEGEE. The DNA for the CDR3 is TGTGCCAGCAGCTTGGATGGAGTAGCGGGAGGTGACGAGCAGTACTTC. As protein: CASSLDGVAGGDEQYF.

A few counts support this clone. The CDR3: CASSYAGRNYF. In nucleotides, the CDR3 is TGTGCCAGCAGTTACGCGGGGAGGAACTACTTC. The J gene is TRBJ2-7, the V gene TRBV6-5, with D tentatively TRBD2 (6 bases). The CDR3 is 11 residues long. Germline CDR1 MNHEY, CDR2 SVGAGI. The V and J ends lost 2 bases and 13 bases respectively, with 12 bases between them.

In its sample, this clone was seen once. This chain joins TRBV5-4 and TRBJ2-5; 13 bases map to TRBD2. The CDR3 is made up of 16 amino acids. Germline V gives CDR1 SGHNT, CDR2 YYREEE (reference sequence). V gave up 0 bases and J gave up 5 bases; unmatched junction bases: 4. In DNA, the CDR3 is TGTGCCAGCAGCTTGGGACTAGCGGGAGGCCACGAGACCCAGTACTTC. Protein sequence: CASSLGLAGGHETQYF.

This rearrangement joins TRBV5-4 to TRBJ2-1, with D possibly matching TRBD2 (5 bases). Per germline, CDR1 SGHNT and CDR2 YYREEE (reference sequence). Trimming took 0 bases from V and 7 from J, leaving 17 bases between them. This CDR3 region has 16 residues. The CDR3 DNA is TGTGCCAGCAGCTTGGATTTGGAGGATCCCCCTAATGAGCAGTTCTTC. It yields the protein CASSLDLEDPPNEQFF.

This clone was detected only a few times. The CDR3 is CASSTRSTGTGAYNEQFF. CDR3 DNA: TGTGCCAGTAGTACCAGGTCGACCGGGACAGGGGCCTACAATGAGCAGTTCTTC. This sequence joins TRBV19 and TRBJ2-1; 10 bases are a match to TRBD1. This CDR3 has 18 residues. The germline V gene has CDR1 LNHDA and CDR2 SQIVND (reference sequence). J lost 2 bases, V lost 4 bases, and 11 bases had no gene match.

This sequence joins TRBV5-1 and TRBJ2-7, with TRBD2 matching over 8 bases. The V and J ends lost 0 bases and 6 bases, in that order; junction bases with no gene match: 11. Germline CDR1 reads SGHRS; CDR2 reads YFSETQ. This CDR3 spans 16 amino acids. Here the CDR3 DNA reads TGCGCCAGCAGCTTGGCCAGCGGGAGAAATGGGGGCGAGCAGTACTTC. Its translation: CASSLASGRNGGEQYF. The full variable domain, its missing parts supplied by reference TRBV5-1 and TRBJ2-7, is KAGVTQTPRYLIKTRGQQVTLSCSPISGHRSVSWYQQTPGQGLQFLFEYFSETQRNKGNFPGRFSGRQFSNSRSEMNVSTLELGDSALYLCASSLASGRNGGEQYFGPGTRLTVT.

This chain uses TRBV19 with TRBJ1-1, with D hard to call. Germline V gene lookup returns CDR1 LNHDA and CDR2 SQIVND (reference sequence). Trimming stripped 6 bases from V and 1 base from J, with 12 bases between. This CDR3 comprises 14 residues. CDR3 sequence (DNA): TGTGCCAGTAGCCCACTCCGACAGAACACTGAAGCTTTCTTT. This sequence encodes CASSPLRQNTEAFF.

The CDR3: CASLYRTDTEAFF. The CDR3 DNA reads as TGTGCCAGCCTCTATAGGACAGACACTGAAGCTTTCTTT. The V call is TRBV6-1, the J call TRBJ1-1; D might be TRBD1 (6 bases). The CDR3 covers 13 residues. From germline, CDR1 is MNHNS and CDR2 SASEGT. Deletions cut 8 bases from V and 3 bases from J, with 13 bases between.

This clone was found a few times. This chain connects TRBV6-5 to TRBJ1-2; D is perhaps TRBD1 (5 bases). The CDR3 has 12 residues. The germline V gene has CDR1 MNHEY and CDR2 SVGAGI. V lost 5 bases, J lost 5 bases, and 9 bases lay in between. The CDR3 DNA reads TGTGCCAGCAGTGACAGCGGGTATGGCTACACCTTC. It codes for CASSDSGYGYTF.

This clone was seen a few times. This chain links TRBV7-8 with TRBJ1-5; the D gene is possibly TRBD1 (6 bases). This CDR3 has 14 residues. Germline CDR1 and CDR2: SGHVS and FQNEAQ. Trimming stripped 5 bases from V and 4 bases from J, with 12 bases between. CDR3: CASSPSTGNQPQHF. CDR3 nucleotides: TGTGCCAGCAGCCCCTCTACAGGGAATCAGCCCCAGCATTTT.

The V call is TRBV5-1, the J call TRBJ2-5; TRBD1 agrees at 10 bases. J lost 4 bases, V lost 4 bases, and 4 bases had no gene match. The CDR3 spans 14 residues. The germline V gene has CDR1 SGHRS and CDR2 YFSETQ. As DNA, the CDR3 is TGCGCCAGCAGCCTGGACAGGGGGTTAGAGACCCAGTACTTC. Translated: CASSLDRGLETQYF.

The chain is built from TRBV2 and TRBJ2-1; 7 bases are shared with TRBD1. V lost 6 bases, J lost 4 bases, and 18 bases stayed unmatched. This CDR3 has 18 amino acids. Germline V gives CDR1 SNHLY, CDR2 FYNNEI. The CDR3 sequence is CASSPTGVSLGTYNEQFF. CDR3 DNA sequence: TGTGCCAGCAGCCCTACAGGGGTGTCGCTTGGAACATACAATGAGCAGTTCTTC.